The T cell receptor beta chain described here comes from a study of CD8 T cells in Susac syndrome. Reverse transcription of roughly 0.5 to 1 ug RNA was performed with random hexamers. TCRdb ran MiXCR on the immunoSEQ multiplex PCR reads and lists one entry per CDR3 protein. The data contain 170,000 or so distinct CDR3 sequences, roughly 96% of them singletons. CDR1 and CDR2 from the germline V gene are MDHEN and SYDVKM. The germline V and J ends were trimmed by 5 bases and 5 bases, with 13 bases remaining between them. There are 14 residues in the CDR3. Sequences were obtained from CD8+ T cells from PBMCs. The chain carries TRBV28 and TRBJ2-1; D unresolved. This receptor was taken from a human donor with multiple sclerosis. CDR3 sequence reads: CASSPPGPDNEQFF. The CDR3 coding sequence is TGTGCCAGCAGTCCTCCAGGACCTGACAATGAGCAGTTCTTC.